The TCR beta chain described here comes from a study of cytomegalovirus exposure and HLA in healthy donors. Findings and limits, study-wide: Cytomegalovirus association was assigned to more than 150 TCR beta chains. A later examination showed that TCR association rates differed by HLA locus, with DRB1 most and HLA-C fewest. TRBV6-2, TRBV6-3 and some other V segments were excluded as indistinguishable. In a later analysis, most CMV-associated TCR beta chains appeared HLA-restricted.

Per germline, CDR1 LGHNA and CDR2 YNFKEQ. V was trimmed by 1 base and J by 3 bases, leaving 5 bases between them. The CDR3 contains 13 residues. As regards this clone: Its antigen is not known. Other DNA sequences of this sample code for an identical CDR3.

PCR primers comprised 60 Vbeta and 13 Jbeta primers. Assay: immunoSEQ multiplex PCR; the TCRdb copy retains only in-frame clones and omits some. The sample holds some 54,000 clones; approximately 73% are singletons and the top ten take 2.5% to 3%. The receptor's source is a man aged 18 to 30 in good health and CMV-seronegative. The sample comprised PBMCs. The V call is TRBV4-2, the J call TRBJ2-3; D is uncertain. Written as DNA, the CDR3 is TGTGCCAGCAGCCAAGCGAGGACAGATACGCAGTATTTT. It yields the protein CASSQARTDTQYF.